This record covers a single TCR beta chain. Its antigen is currently unknown. What was sequenced were expressed TCRB transcripts, since all of the isolated RNA had been reverse transcribed. Only in-frame clones appear in the TCRdb table, and some are missing; sequencing was by immunoSEQ multiplex PCR. The repertoire has about 930,000 clones, about a sixth of them found once; the top ten carry around 0.02%. This entry belongs to a study of beta chain features in type 1 diabetes. Whole-study results and caveats: When Type 1 diabetes patients were examined, their TCRB CDR3s proved moderately but significantly shorter in all four CD4+ subsets.

The V and J ends lost 7 bases and 3 bases respectively, with 12 bases between them. Germline-derived CDR1 and CDR2 are ENHRY and SYGVKD. CDR3 length: 13 residues. This clonotype was obtained from a woman aged 18 to 35 in good health. This chain links TRBV10-3 with TRBJ1-1; maybe TRBD1 (6 bases). The sequenced sample consisted of naive CD4+ T cells from blood. The CDR3 DNA is TGTGCCATCAAAAGCAACAGGGACACTGAAGCTTTCTTT. Its protein product is CAIKSNRDTEAFF.